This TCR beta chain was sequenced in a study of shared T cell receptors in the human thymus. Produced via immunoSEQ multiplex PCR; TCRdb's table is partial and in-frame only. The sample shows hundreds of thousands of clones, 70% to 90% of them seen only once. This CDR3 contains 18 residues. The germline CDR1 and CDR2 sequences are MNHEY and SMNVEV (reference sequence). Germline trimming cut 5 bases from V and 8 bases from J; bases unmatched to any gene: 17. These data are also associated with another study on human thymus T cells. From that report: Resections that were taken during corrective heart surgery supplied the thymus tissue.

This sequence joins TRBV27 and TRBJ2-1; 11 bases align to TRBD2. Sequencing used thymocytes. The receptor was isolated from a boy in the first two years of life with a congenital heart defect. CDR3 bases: TGTGCCAGCAGTCGGCTACTACTAGCGGGAGTAGTCAGGGATGAGCAGTTCTTC. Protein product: CASSRLLLAGVVRDEQFF.